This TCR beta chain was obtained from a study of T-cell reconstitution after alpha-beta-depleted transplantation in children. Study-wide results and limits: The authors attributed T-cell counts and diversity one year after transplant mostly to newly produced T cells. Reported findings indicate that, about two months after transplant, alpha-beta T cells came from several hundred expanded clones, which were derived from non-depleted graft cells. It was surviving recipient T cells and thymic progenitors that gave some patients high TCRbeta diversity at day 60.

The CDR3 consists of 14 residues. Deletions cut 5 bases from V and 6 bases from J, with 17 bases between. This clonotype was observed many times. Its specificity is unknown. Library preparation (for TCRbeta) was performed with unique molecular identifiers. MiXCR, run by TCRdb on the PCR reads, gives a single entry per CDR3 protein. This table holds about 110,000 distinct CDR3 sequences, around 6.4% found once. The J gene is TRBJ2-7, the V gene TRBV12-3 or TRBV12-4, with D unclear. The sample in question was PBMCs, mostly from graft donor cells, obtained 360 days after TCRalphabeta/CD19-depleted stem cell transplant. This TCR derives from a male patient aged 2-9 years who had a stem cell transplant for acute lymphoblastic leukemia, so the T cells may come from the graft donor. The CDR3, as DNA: TGTGCCAGCAGTCAGACTCCTATCCCCAGCGAGCAGTACTTC. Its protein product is CASSQTPIPSEQYF.